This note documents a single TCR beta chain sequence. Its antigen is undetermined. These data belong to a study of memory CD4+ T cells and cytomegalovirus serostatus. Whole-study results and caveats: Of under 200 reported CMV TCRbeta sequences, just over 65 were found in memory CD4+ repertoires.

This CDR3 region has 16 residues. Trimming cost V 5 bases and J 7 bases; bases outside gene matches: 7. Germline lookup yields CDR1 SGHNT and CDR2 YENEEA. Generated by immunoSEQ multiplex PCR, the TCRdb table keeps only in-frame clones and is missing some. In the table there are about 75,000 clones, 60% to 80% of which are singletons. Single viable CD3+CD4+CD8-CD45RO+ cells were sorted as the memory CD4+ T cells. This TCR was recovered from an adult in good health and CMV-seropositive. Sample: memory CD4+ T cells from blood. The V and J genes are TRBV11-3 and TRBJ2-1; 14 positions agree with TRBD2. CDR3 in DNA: TGTGCCAGCAGCGCGGGACTAGCGGGAGCGAGGAATGAGCAGTTCTTC. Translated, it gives CASSAGLAGARNEQFF. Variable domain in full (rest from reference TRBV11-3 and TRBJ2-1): EAGVVQSPRYKIIEKKQPVAFWCNPISGHNTLYWYLQNLGQGPELLIRYENEEAVDDSQLPKDRFSAERLKGVDSTLKIQPAELGDSAVYLCASSAGLAGARNEQFFGPGTRLTVL.